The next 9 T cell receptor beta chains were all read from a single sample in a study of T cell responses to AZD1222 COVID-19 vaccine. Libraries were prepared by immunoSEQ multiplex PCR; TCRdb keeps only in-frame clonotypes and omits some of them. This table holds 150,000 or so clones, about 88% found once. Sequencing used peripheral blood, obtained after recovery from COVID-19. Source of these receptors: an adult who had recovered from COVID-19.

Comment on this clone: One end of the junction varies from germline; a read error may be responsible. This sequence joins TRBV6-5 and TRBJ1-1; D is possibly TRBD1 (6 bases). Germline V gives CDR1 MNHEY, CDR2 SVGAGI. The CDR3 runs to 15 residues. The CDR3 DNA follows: TGTGCCAGCAGTTACGGGACATACACGAACCCTGAAGCTTTCTTT. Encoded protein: CASSYGTYTNPEAFF.

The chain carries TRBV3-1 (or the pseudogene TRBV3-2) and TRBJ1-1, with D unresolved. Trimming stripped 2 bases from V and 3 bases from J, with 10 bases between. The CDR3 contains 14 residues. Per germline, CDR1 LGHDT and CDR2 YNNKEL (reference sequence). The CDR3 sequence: CASSQKGPHTEAFF. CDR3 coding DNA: TGTGCCAGCAGCCAAAAGGGCCCGCACACTGAAGCTTTCTTT.

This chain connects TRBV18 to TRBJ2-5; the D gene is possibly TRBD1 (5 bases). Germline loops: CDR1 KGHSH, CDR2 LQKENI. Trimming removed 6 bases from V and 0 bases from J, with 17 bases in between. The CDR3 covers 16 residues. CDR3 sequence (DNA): TGTGCCAGCTCCCTCCAGGGTAGTGGCTACCAAGAGACCCAGTACTTC. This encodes CASSLQGSGYQETQYF.

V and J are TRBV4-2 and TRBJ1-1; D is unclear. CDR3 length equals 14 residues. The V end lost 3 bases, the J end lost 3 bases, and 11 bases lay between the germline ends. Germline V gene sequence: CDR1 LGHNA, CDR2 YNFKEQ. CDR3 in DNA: TGTGCCAGCAGCCAGAGGATTGGTGACACTGAAGCTTTCTTT. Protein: CASSQRIGDTEAFF.

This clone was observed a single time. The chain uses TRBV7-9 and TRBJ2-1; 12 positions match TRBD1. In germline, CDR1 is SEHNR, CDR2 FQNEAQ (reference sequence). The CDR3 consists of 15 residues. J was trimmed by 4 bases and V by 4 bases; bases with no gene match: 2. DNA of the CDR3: TGTGCCAGCAGCTCGGGACAGGGGGCGTACAATGAGCAGTTCTTC. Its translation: CASSSGQGAYNEQFF.

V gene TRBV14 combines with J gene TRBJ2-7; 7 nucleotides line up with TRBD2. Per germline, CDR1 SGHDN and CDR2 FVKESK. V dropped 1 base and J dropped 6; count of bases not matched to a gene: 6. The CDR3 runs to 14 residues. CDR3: CASSQVVAGAEQYF. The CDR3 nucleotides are TGTGCCAGCAGCCAAGTGGTAGCGGGCGCCGAGCAGTACTTC. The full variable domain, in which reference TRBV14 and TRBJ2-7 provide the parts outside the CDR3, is EAGVTQFPSHSVIEKGQTVTLRCDPISGHDNLYWYRRVMGKEIKFLLHFVKESKQDESGMPNNRFLAERTGGTYSTLKVQPAELEDSGVYFCASSQVVAGAEQYFGPGTRLTVT.

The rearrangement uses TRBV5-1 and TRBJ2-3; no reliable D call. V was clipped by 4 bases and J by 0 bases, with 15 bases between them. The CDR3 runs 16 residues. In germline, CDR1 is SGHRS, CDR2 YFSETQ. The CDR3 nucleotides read TGCGCCAGCAGCCGAAGTGGAAAGGCTAGCACAGATACGCAGTATTTT. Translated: CASSRSGKASTDTQYF. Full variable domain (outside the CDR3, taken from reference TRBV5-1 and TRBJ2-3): KAGVTQTPRYLIKTRGQQVTLSCSPISGHRSVSWYQQTPGQGLQFLFEYFSETQRNKGNFPGRFSGRQFSNSRSEMNVSTLELGDSALYLCASSRSGKASTDTQYFGPGTRLTVL.

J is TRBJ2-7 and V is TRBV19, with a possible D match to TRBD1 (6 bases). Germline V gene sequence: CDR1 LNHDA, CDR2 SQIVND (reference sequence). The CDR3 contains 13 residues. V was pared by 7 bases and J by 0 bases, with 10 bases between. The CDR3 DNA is TGTGCCAGTACCAGGGGAGACTCCTACGAGCAGTACTTC. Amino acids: CASTRGDSYEQYF.

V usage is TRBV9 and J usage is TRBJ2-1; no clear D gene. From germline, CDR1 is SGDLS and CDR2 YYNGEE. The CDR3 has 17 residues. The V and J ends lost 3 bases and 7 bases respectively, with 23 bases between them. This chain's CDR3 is CASSAASVTRMGNEQFF. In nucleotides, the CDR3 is TGTGCCAGCAGCGCCGCCTCGGTGACTCGCATGGGGAATGAGCAGTTCTTC.